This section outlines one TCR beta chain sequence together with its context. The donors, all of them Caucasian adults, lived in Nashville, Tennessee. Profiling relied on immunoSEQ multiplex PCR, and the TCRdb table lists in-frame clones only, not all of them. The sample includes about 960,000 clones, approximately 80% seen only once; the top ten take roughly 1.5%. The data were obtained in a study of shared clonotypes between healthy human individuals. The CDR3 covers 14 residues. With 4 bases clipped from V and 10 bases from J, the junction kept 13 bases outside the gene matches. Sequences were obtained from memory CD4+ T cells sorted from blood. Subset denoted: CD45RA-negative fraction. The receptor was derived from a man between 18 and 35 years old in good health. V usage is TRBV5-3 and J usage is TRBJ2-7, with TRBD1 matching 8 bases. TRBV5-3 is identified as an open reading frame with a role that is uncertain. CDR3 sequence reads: CARSTPEGTGSQYF. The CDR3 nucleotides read TGTGCCAGAAGCACGCCGGAGGGGACAGGCTCACAGTACTTC.